These 28 T cell receptor beta chains were sequenced from one sample in a study of cytomegalovirus exposure and HLA in healthy donors. This PCR relied on a set of 60 Vbeta primers and 13 Jbeta primers. Sequencing was performed with immunoSEQ multiplex PCR; in TCRdb, only in-frame clones are kept and a portion is missing. The sample yields 200,000 to 250,000 clones, more than 65% seen once. The sample taken for sequencing was PBMCs. The source of these receptors is a man in his forties or fifties in good health and CMV-seronegative.

The chain joins TRBV27 to TRBJ1-1; the D gene is possibly TRBD1 (6 bases). The V gene's germline CDR1 is MNHEY and CDR2 SMNVEV (reference sequence). The CDR3 loop spans 13 amino acids. Between the trimmed V and J ends, which lost 4 bases and 5 bases, there was a span of 11 bases. The CDR3 DNA follows: TGTGCCAGCAGTTCCAGGGGTTTGACTGAAGCTTTCTTT. Translating gives CASSSRGLTEAFF.

CDR3 sequence (DNA): TGCAGCGTTAGAACTAGCGGGGGCTACGAGCAGTACTTC. Protein: CSVRTSGGYEQYF. The chain has TRBV29-1 and TRBJ2-7, with TRBD2 matching over 11 bases. V trimming: 5 bases; J trimming: 3 bases; junction bases outside the gene matches: 3. Germline V lookup: CDR1 SQVTM, CDR2 ANQGSEA. CDR3 length: 13 amino acids.

This clone was counted once. The rearrangement joins TRBV2 to TRBJ1-5; D may be TRBD1 (6 bases). The CDR3 loop spans 14 amino acids. V was trimmed by 6 bases and J by 1 base, leaving 10 bases between them. The V gene's germline CDR1 is SNHLY and CDR2 FYNNEI. The CDR3 region is CASSRDTSNQPQHF. In DNA form, the CDR3 reads TGTGCCAGCAGCAGGGACACGAGCAATCAGCCCCAGCATTTT.

The V and J genes are TRBV19 and TRBJ2-4; 12 nucleotides agree with TRBD2. Per germline, CDR1 LNHDA and CDR2 SQIVND (reference sequence). This CDR3 has 17 residues. The V gene end was trimmed by 5 bases and the J gene end by 0 bases; junction bases not matched to a gene: 5. This CDR3 reads CASSFGLAGLAKNIQYF. CDR3 nucleotides: TGTGCCAGTAGTTTCGGACTAGCGGGATTAGCCAAAAACATTCAGTACTTC.

As regards this clone: A junction boundary mismatches the germline segment, possibly from a read error. The chain has TRBV7-9 and TRBJ1-2; D call uncertain. The CDR3 is 16 amino acids. Looked up from germline, CDR1 is SEHNR and CDR2 is FQNEAQ (reference sequence). The DNA of the CDR3 is TGTTCCAGCAGCTCCCCGACGTCAGGTTCTAACTATGGCTACACCTTC. Its protein is CSSSSPTSGSNYGYTF.

Worth noting for this clone: In the same sample, other DNA sequences code for this CDR3. The rearrangement uses TRBV29-1 and TRBJ2-5; 8 nucleotides line up with TRBD1. Germline V gene lookup returns CDR1 SQVTM and CDR2 ANQGSEA. CDR3 length: 12 amino acids. Trimming took 6 bases from V and 1 from J; bases not matched to a gene: 1. The CDR3 reads CSVDRVQETQYF. Here the CDR3 DNA reads TGCAGCGTGGACAGGGTCCAAGAGACCCAGTACTTC.

The chain couples TRBV7-9 to TRBJ2-2; maybe TRBD2 (6 bases). CDR3 size: 14 residues. CDR1 SEHNR and CDR2 FQNEAQ come from the germline V gene (reference sequence). V was shortened by 1 base and J by 5 bases, with 8 bases between the two germline ends. CDR3 nucleotides: TGTGCCAGCAGCTTAGTCGGGACTACCGGGGAGCTGTTTTTT. Its translation: CASSLVGTTGELFF.

The chain combines TRBV28 with TRBJ1-1; 8 bases line up with TRBD1. This CDR3 region has 15 residues. V lost 10 bases and J lost 1; bases outside the gene matches: 11. Germline V gene sequence: CDR1 MDHEN, CDR2 SYDVKM. The CDR3 here is CATRPSDRENTEAFF. The DNA for the CDR3 is TGTGCCACTCGCCCTTCGGACAGGGAGAACACTGAAGCTTTCTTT. The full variable domain, completed using reference TRBV28 and TRBJ1-1, is DVKVTQSSRYLVKRTGEKVFLECVQDMDHENMFWYRQDPGLGLRLIYFSYDVKMKEKGDIPEGYSVSREKKERFSLILESASTNQTSMYLCATRPSDRENTEAFFGQGTRLTVV.

The chain combines TRBV18 with TRBJ1-5, with 9 nucleotides matching TRBD1. This CDR3 spans 16 amino acids. Trimming took 3 bases from V and 7 from J; bases not matched to a gene: 10. The germline gives CDR1 KGHSH, CDR2 LQKENI. The CDR3 DNA follows: TGTGCCAGCTCACCGCGGGACAGGGATCTGGGACAGCCCCAGCATTTT. This encodes CASSPRDRDLGQPQHF. Filled out from reference TRBV18 and TRBJ1-5, the complete variable domain reads NAGVMQNPRHLVRRRGQEARLRCSPMKGHSHVYWYRQLPEEGLKFMVYLQKENIIDESGMPKERFSAEFPKEGPSILRIQQVVRGDSAAYFCASSPRDRDLGQPQHFGDGTRLSIL.

Comments on this clone: Sequence at one end of the junction differs from germline and may be a read error. This sample includes further DNA sequences coding for the same CDR3. The chain couples TRBV15 to TRBJ1-1, with D possibly TRBD1 on 6 matching bases. Germline lookup yields CDR1 LNHNV and CDR2 YYDKDF (reference sequence). The CDR3 has 14 residues. The CDR3 DNA reads as TGTGCCACCAGCATAGGACAGATGAACACTGAGGCTTTCTTT. Translated, it gives CATSIGQMNTEAFF.

The rearrangement joins TRBV5-1 to TRBJ1-2, with unresolved D. V lost 2 bases and J 5 bases, leaving 10 bases between the germline ends. CDR1 and CDR2 from the germline V gene are SGHRS and YFSETQ. The CDR3 spans 13 residues. The CDR3 loop reads CASSFEEAYGYTF. The CDR3 DNA sequence: TGCGCCAGCAGCTTCGAAGAGGCATATGGCTACACCTTC.

The chain combines TRBV18 with TRBJ1-5; D possibly corresponds to TRBD1 (6 bases). This CDR3 is 14 amino acids long. The V gene's germline CDR1 is KGHSH and CDR2 LQKENI. V lost 3 bases, J lost 7 bases, and 13 bases lay in between. The CDR3 DNA follows: TGTGCCAGCTCACCCGAGGGGACACGGCAGCCCCAGCATTTT. Its protein product is CASSPEGTRQPQHF. Drawing the rest from reference TRBV18 and TRBJ1-5, the complete variable domain is NAGVMQNPRHLVRRRGQEARLRCSPMKGHSHVYWYRQLPEEGLKFMVYLQKENIIDESGMPKERFSAEFPKEGPSILRIQQVVRGDSAAYFCASSPEGTRQPQHFGDGTRLSIL.

The rearrangement joins TRBV5-1 to TRBJ1-1; a possible D gene is TRBD1 (5 bases). The CDR3 runs to 13 residues. The germline V gene encodes CDR1 SGHRS and CDR2 YFSETQ. Trimming removed 4 bases from V and 3 bases from J, with 10 bases in between. CDR3: CASSPTGDTEAFF. CDR3 nucleotides: TGCGCCAGCAGCCCAACAGGTGACACTGAAGCTTTCTTT.

CDR3 sequence reads: CASSLSGGGSYEQYF. The CDR3 DNA follows: TGTGCCAGCAGCCTATCGGGGGGAGGCTCCTACGAGCAGTACTTC. The chain joins TRBV7-2 to TRBJ2-7, with 7 bases lining up with TRBD2. V was clipped by 5 bases and J by 0 bases; unmatched bases: 7. In germline, CDR1 is SGHTA, CDR2 FQGNSA. The CDR3 has 15 amino acids.

A few counts support this clone. The CDR3: CASSTGTQDTQYF. The CDR3 region has the DNA TGTGCCAGCAGTACGGGGACACAAGATACGCAGTATTTT. The chain employs TRBV5-8 and TRBJ2-3; D is possibly TRBD1 (6 bases). Trimming pared 5 bases from V and 5 bases from J, leaving 12 bases between. This CDR3 has 13 amino acids. The germline gives CDR1 SGHTS, CDR2 YDEGEE.

The rearrangement links TRBV6-5 to TRBJ1-5; 11 bases line up with TRBD1. The J segment lost 7 bases and the V segment lost 5 bases, leaving 7 bases of the junction unmatched. The CDR3 totals 15 residues. Germline loops: CDR1 MNHEY, CDR2 SVGAGI. CDR3 residues: CASSIGQGANQPQHF. The CDR3 nucleotides read TGTGCCAGCAGTATCGGACAGGGGGCTAACCAGCCCCAGCATTTT.

The J gene is TRBJ2-3, the V gene TRBV30; TRBD2 is a possible D gene (5 bases). The CDR3 has 15 amino acids. The V gene lost 4 bases and the J gene lost 0 bases, with 14 bases spanning the gap. CDR1 is GTSNPN, CDR2 SVGIG, per germline (reference sequence). In DNA, the CDR3 is TGTGCCTGGAACGAGAGGGCGGTGAGCACAGATACGCAGTATTTT. Its translation: CAWNERAVSTDTQYF.

V usage is TRBV5-6 and J usage is TRBJ2-5, with 9 bases matching TRBD2. The CDR3 extends over 15 amino acids. Looked up from germline, CDR1 is SGHDT and CDR2 is YYEEEE. J gave up 5 bases and V 0 bases, and 5 bases lay outside the gene matches. The CDR3 sequence is CASSLVAGGTETQYF. The CDR3 nucleotides read TGTGCCAGCAGCTTGGTGGCGGGAGGGACGGAGACCCAGTACTTC.

The chain links TRBV5-1 to TRBJ2-5; no reliable D call. Germline assignment: CDR1 SGHRS and CDR2 YFSETQ. Trimming left V 1 base short and J 7 bases short, with 11 bases between. This CDR3 is 13 amino acids long. CDR3 protein: CASSLPPTRTQYF. In DNA form, the CDR3 reads TGCGCCAGCAGCTTGCCACCCACGAGGACCCAGTACTTC. Drawing the rest from reference TRBV5-1 and TRBJ2-5, the complete variable domain is KAGVTQTPRYLIKTRGQQVTLSCSPISGHRSVSWYQQTPGQGLQFLFEYFSETQRNKGNFPGRFSGRQFSNSRSEMNVSTLELGDSALYLCASSLPPTRTQYFGPGTRLLVL.

This clone showed up just once. The chain joins TRBV5-1 to TRBJ2-5; TRBD2 is a possible D gene (6 bases). The CDR3 totals 15 residues. Germline-derived CDR1 and CDR2 are SGHRS and YFSETQ. Trimming shortened V by 1 base and J by 4 bases, and 14 bases separated the two germline ends. CDR3 residues: CASSLSNGGGETQYF. As DNA, the CDR3 is TGCGCCAGCAGCTTGTCTAACGGGGGAGGAGAGACCCAGTACTTC.

The chain employs TRBV6-5 and TRBJ1-1; D perhaps matches TRBD1 (5 bases). Germline CDR1 reads MNHEY; CDR2 reads SVGAGI. V was cut by 7 bases and J by 0 bases, with 12 bases left in between. The CDR3 contains 14 residues. CDR3 protein: CASKTGVLNTEAFF. Written as DNA, the CDR3 is TGTGCCAGCAAAACGGGGGTGCTGAACACTGAAGCTTTCTTT.

The chain uses TRBV2 and TRBJ2-7, with TRBD1 matching 8 bases. Trimming removed 5 bases from V and 3 bases from J; junction bases left unmatched: 9. Germline V lookup: CDR1 SNHLY, CDR2 FYNNEI. The CDR3 sequence is 15 residues long. The CDR3 protein is CASSQTGQAYYEQYF. The CDR3 DNA reads as TGTGCCAGCAGTCAAACGGGACAGGCTTACTACGAGCAGTACTTC.

This clone is a singleton in its sample. The CDR3 nucleotides read TGTGCCAGCAGCCTCAGGTTGAATCAGCCCCAGCATTTT. Amino acid sequence: CASSLRLNQPQHF. This chain uses TRBV6-5 with TRBJ1-5; D call uncertain. CDR3 size: 13 residues. Germline assignment: CDR1 MNHEY and CDR2 SVGAGI. Trimming took off 6 bases at V and 4 bases at J, with 10 bases between the two ends.

The V gene is TRBV30, the J gene TRBJ1-1, with 10 bases that match TRBD1. The CDR3 is 13 amino acids. CDR1 is GTSNPN, CDR2 SVGIG, per germline (reference sequence). Losses at the gene ends were 2 bases for V and 10 bases for J; bases not matched to a gene: 7. CDR3 residues: CAWSTGTGVRAFF. The CDR3 nucleotides are TGTGCCTGGAGTACCGGGACAGGGGTACGAGCTTTCTTT.

The V call is TRBV5-1, the J call TRBJ2-1, with 12 bases fitting TRBD2. V lost 0 bases to trimming and J lost 9 bases; unmatched junction nucleotides: 19. The CDR3 loop spans 20 amino acids. Germline CDR1 reads SGHRS; CDR2 reads YFSETQ. CDR3 nucleotides: TGCGCCAGCAGCTTGGAGCCAGGGCGGGTGGCTAGCGGGAGGGCGCTTGAGCAGTTCTTC. The encoded protein is CASSLEPGRVASGRALEQFF. Supplemented by reference TRBV5-1 and TRBJ2-1, the full variable domain reads KAGVTQTPRYLIKTRGQQVTLSCSPISGHRSVSWYQQTPGQGLQFLFEYFSETQRNKGNFPGRFSGRQFSNSRSEMNVSTLELGDSALYLCASSLEPGRVASGRALEQFFGPGTRLTVL.

The V and J genes are TRBV6-1 and TRBJ2-3; the match to TRBD2 covers 10 bases. CDR3 length equals 14 residues. The germline V gene has CDR1 MNHNS and CDR2 SASEGT. Trimming took 6 bases from V and 3 from J; bases not matched to a gene: 3. The CDR3 DNA reads as TGTGCCAGCAGAGCTAGCGGGAGTACAGATACGCAGTATTTT. Translating gives CASRASGSTDTQYF.

This clone was counted once. The chain links TRBV5-1 to TRBJ1-6, with 7 nucleotides matching TRBD1. Germline CDR1 is SGHRS and CDR2 is YFSETQ. The CDR3 consists of 15 residues. V gave up 3 bases and J gave up 7 bases; unmatched junction bases: 7. CDR3 sequence (DNA): TGCGCCAGCAGCTACACAACAGGGGACAATTCACCCCTCCACTTT. Protein sequence: CASSYTTGDNSPLHF.

The chain recombines TRBV7-2 with TRBJ2-5, with D tentatively TRBD1 (5 bases). The V gene lost 4 bases and the J gene lost 1 base, with 10 bases spanning the gap. The CDR3 has 14 residues. Germline loops: CDR1 SGHTA, CDR2 FQGNSA. This CDR3 is CASSWAGSQETQYF. In nucleotides, the CDR3 is TGTGCCAGCAGCTGGGCAGGGTCCCAAGAGACCCAGTACTTC.